The table lists the clone carrying this T cell receptor (beta chain) with many counts. No antigen is known for it. Ophthalmopathy in the patients scored at least 3 on Clinical Activity Score and at least 4 on NOSPECS grade, lasting under 3 months. It was 10 ml of fresh peripheral blood that supplied the PBMCs. Template material for amplifying TCR beta CDR3 regions consisted of RNA transcripts. First-round RT-PCR with HTBI primers amplified the TCR CDR3 region. TCRdb reprocessed the multiplex PCR reads with MiXCR, giving one entry per CDR3 protein. The sample shows 600,000 or so distinct CDR3 sequences, approximately 14% of them seen only once. This specimen belongs to a study of T cells in Graves' hyperthyroidism and ophthalmopathy. The CDR3 runs 14 residues. The V end was cut by 7 bases, the J end by 0 bases, with 12 bases between. Findings and limits, study-wide: Most thyroid clonotypes that were expanded above 0.001 also turned up in blood. Researchers report that a 13 V-J model separated ophthalmopathy from stable hyperthyroidism.

Sequencing input: blood. The receptor was derived from a woman in her 50s with Graves' ophthalmopathy. The chain joins TRBV12-3 or TRBV12-4 to TRBJ1-1; D may be TRBD1 (5 bases). The CDR3 coding sequence is TGTGCCAGCACCGCGGGACCTGTGAACACTGAAGCTTTCTTT. This sequence encodes CASTAGPVNTEAFF.